This is a list of T cell receptor beta chains from one sample in a study of blood T cell repertoires in COVID-19. The assay was immunoSEQ multiplex PCR, and TCRdb's table has in-frame clones only and misses some. Of roughly 250,000 clones in the sample, 75% to 95% are singletons; the top ten hold around 2%. Sequenced: PBMCs or T cells enriched from blood (not recorded which). The receptors were sampled from a woman between 18 and 29 years old who had recovered from COVID-19. Each CDR3 is given with its conserved first and last residue. The D gene is left open where the match is weak. The size of a clone is reported for some rows only, either as once, few or many, or as a class for expanded clones.

j_gene	d_gene	len	abundance	v_gene	CDR3aa	CDR3nt
TRBJ1-6	-	16	-	TRBV5-1	CASSPGNQVGGSPLHF	TGCGCCAGCAGCCCGGGCAACCAGGTCGGGGGTTCACCCCTCCACTTT
TRBJ2-2	-	15	few	TRBV5-1	CASNNGQTNTGELFF	TGCGCCAGCAATAATGGACAGACGAACACCGGGGAGCTGTTTTTT
TRBJ1-2	-	12	-	TRBV29-1	CSVGGAGYGYTF	TGCAGCGTGGGCGGGGCAGGCTATGGCTACACCTTC
TRBJ1-2	TRBD1	17	-	TRBV5-4	CASSTQGTGGVSGGYTF	TGTGCCAGCAGCACCCAAGGGACAGGGGGCGTAAGTGGTGGCTACACCTTC
TRBJ1-2	TRBD1	15	-	TRBV5-4	CASSSPGQEPYGYTF	TGTGCCAGCAGCTCACCGGGACAGGAACCATATGGCTACACCTTC
TRBJ1-1	-	12	once	TRBV11-2	CAVPGANTEAFF	TGTGCCGTCCCAGGGGCTAACACTGAAGCTTTCTTT
TRBJ1-1	TRBD1	11	-	TRBV5-1	CASSSDREAFF	TGCGCCAGCAGCTCGGACAGGGAAGCTTTCTTT
TRBJ1-5	-	18	-	TRBV4-1	CASSQEYGLGPSNQPQHF	TGCGCCAGCAGCCAAGAATACGGTTTGGGCCCCAGCAATCAGCCCCAGCATTTT
TRBJ2-3	TRBD2	15	-	TRBV5-1	CASSLEAGATDTQYF	TGCGCCAGCAGCTTGGAGGCGGGAGCGACAGATACGCAGTATTTT
TRBJ2-1	TRBD2	17	-	TRBV3-1/TRBV3-2	CASSQERLAGIRNEQFF	TGTGCCAGCAGCCAAGAGCGGCTAGCGGGAATTCGGAATGAGCAGTTCTTC
TRBJ2-1	-	15	-	TRBV7-3	CASSPKGEGRLEQFF	TGTGCCAGCAGCCCCAAGGGGGAGGGCCGACTTGAGCAGTTCTTC
TRBJ2-2	TRBD1	18	-	TRBV19	CASSLRQGGSGNTGELFF	TGTGCCAGTAGTCTCCGACAGGGGGGGTCAGGGAACACCGGGGAGCTGTTTTTT
TRBJ1-2	TRBD1	16	-	TRBV6-5	CASSYSRPRQGYGYTF	TGTGCCAGCAGTTACTCGAGACCCCGACAGGGCTATGGCTACACCTTC
TRBJ1-2	TRBD1	14	-	TRBV19	CASSTDRGSYGYTF	TGTGCCAGTAGTACAGACAGGGGATCTTATGGCTACACCTTC
TRBJ1-3	-	16	-	TRBV21-1	CASSKRTEDSGNTIYF	TGTGCCAGCAGCAAGAGGACAGAGGACTCTGGAAACACCATATATTTT
TRBJ1-1	-	14	-	TRBV28	CASRSTSVVTEAFF	TGTGCCAGCAGATCGACATCGGTTGTGACTGAAGCTTTCTTT
TRBJ2-5	-	13	-	TRBV2	CASSQEHQETQYF	TGTGCCAGCAGCCAGGAACATCAAGAGACCCAGTACTTC
TRBJ1-1	-	15	-	TRBV29-1	CSVGAGWGMNTEAFF	TGCAGCGTTGGAGCGGGCTGGGGTATGAACACTGAAGCTTTCTTT
TRBJ2-7	-	14	-	TRBV14	CASSPHLDSSEQYF	TGTGCCAGCAGCCCCCACCTGGACTCGTCCGAGCAGTACTTC
TRBJ2-3	-	16	-	TRBV7-9	CASSLSGGSGTDTQYF	TGTGCCAGCAGCTTAAGTGGGGGGTCGGGCACAGATACGCAGTATTTT
TRBJ1-2	-	13	-	TRBV28	CASSLTGLYGYTF	TGTGCCAGCAGCTTAACAGGGCTCTATGGCTACACCTTC
TRBJ1-1	-	13	-	TRBV5-1	CASSSQSSTEAFF	TGCGCCAGCAGCTCACAATCAAGTACCGAAGCTTTCTTT
TRBJ1-1	-	13	-	TRBV4-3	CASSQDSGTEAFF	TGCGCCAGCAGCCAAGATTCGGGAACTGAAGCTTTCTTT
TRBJ1-1	-	15	-	TRBV9	CASSVDGGVNTEAFF	TGTGCCAGCAGCGTAGATGGGGGGGTGAACACTGAAGCTTTCTTT
TRBJ2-2	-	12	-	TRBV2	CASSGDTGELFF	TGTGCCAGCTCAGGGGACACCGGGGAGCTGTTTTTT
TRBJ2-7	-	12	-	TRBV6-5	CASSNQGYEQYF	TGTGCCAGCAGTAACCAGGGGTACGAGCAGTACTTC
TRBJ1-2	-	15	-	TRBV5-4	CASSLETGWENGYTF	TGTGCCAGCAGCTTGGAAACAGGGTGGGAGAATGGCTACACCTTC
TRBJ2-1	-	13	-	TRBV12-3/TRBV12-4	CASSFQGTEEQFF	TGTGCCAGCAGTTTTCAGGGGACCGAGGAGCAGTTCTTC
TRBJ2-1	TRBD2	15	-	TRBV7-2	CASSPPGLRGNEQFF	TGTGCCAGCAGCCCCCCGGGACTACGGGGAAATGAGCAGTTCTTC
TRBJ2-7	-	16	-	TRBV21-1	CASSKVRREGQHEQYF	TGTGCCAGCAGCAAAGTGAGGCGGGAGGGCCAGCACGAGCAGTACTTC
TRBJ2-1	TRBD2	14	-	TRBV29-1	CSVKLAGGPNEQFF	TGCAGCGTTAAACTAGCGGGAGGGCCGAATGAGCAGTTCTTC
TRBJ1-2	-	13	-	TRBV3-1/TRBV3-2	CASSPRRDYGYTF	TGTGCCAGCAGCCCCCGGCGGGACTATGGCTACACCTTC
TRBJ2-7	TRBD2	16	-	TRBV10-3	CAISESGGRASYEQYF	TGTGCCATCAGTGAGTCAGGCGGGAGGGCCTCCTACGAGCAGTACTTC
TRBJ1-1	-	12	-	TRBV7-9	CASSLGGAEAFF	TGTGCCAGCAGCTTAGGCGGGGCTGAAGCTTTCTTT
TRBJ2-3	TRBD2	15	-	TRBV7-2	CASSPRGGSTDTQYF	TGTGCCAGCAGCCCCCGCGGGGGTAGCACAGATACGCAGTATTTT
TRBJ2-5	-	13	-	TRBV7-8	CASSREIQETQYF	TGTGCCAGCAGCAGGGAGATCCAAGAGACCCAGTACTTC
TRBJ1-1	-	14	-	TRBV9	CASSVGYMNTEAFF	TGTGCCAGCAGCGTGGGCTACATGAACACTGAAGCTTTCTTT
TRBJ2-1	TRBD2	18	once	TRBV7-3	CASSLSTSGGSSYNEQFF	TGTGCCAGCAGCTTAAGCACTAGCGGAGGGAGCTCCTACAATGAGCAGTTCTTC
TRBJ2-5	-	14	-	TRBV2	CASSDILAGETQYF	TGTGCCAGCAGTGATATACTAGCTGGGGAGACCCAGTACTTC
TRBJ1-6	-	14	-	TRBV12-5	CASGPPLDHSPLHF	TGTGCTAGTGGCCCTCCTCTAGACCATTCACCCCTCCACTTT
TRBJ1-4	-	15	-	TRBV16	CASSPEVRLDEKLFF	TGTGCCAGCAGCCCCGAGGTGAGGTTGGATGAAAAACTGTTTTTT
TRBJ1-1	-	14	-	TRBV11-1	CASSLGTGNTEAFF	TGTGCCAGCAGCTTAGGGACTGGAAACACTGAAGCTTTCTTT
TRBJ2-1	TRBD2	14	-	TRBV27	CASSSSGSYNEQFF	TGTGCCAGCAGCTCTAGCGGTTCCTACAATGAGCAGTTCTTC
TRBJ1-2	-	12	-	TRBV6-5	CASSFGNYGYTF	TGTGCCAGCAGTTTCGGGAACTATGGCTACACCTTC
TRBJ2-1	-	14	-	TRBV7-6	CASSLGTRDNEQFF	TGTGCCAGCAGCTTAGGAACGCGGGATAATGAGCAGTTCTTC
TRBJ2-1	-	15	-	TRBV7-2	CASSLVGGTHNEQFF	TGTGCCAGCAGCTTAGTCGGCGGGACCCACAATGAGCAGTTCTTC
TRBJ1-2	TRBD1	14	-	TRBV7-6	CASSLGRTGLGYTF	TGTGCCAGCAGCTTAGGGAGGACAGGGTTAGGCTACACCTTC
TRBJ2-7	TRBD1	16	-	TRBV3-1/TRBV3-2	CASSQLSGTGVREQYF	TGTGCCAGCAGCCAACTAAGCGGGACAGGGGTTCGGGAGCAGTACTTC
TRBJ1-2	-	14	-	TRBV24-1	CATSDTGRSYGYTF	TGTGCCACCAGTGATACAGGACGTTCCTATGGCTACACCTTC
TRBJ1-1	TRBD1	13	-	TRBV7-9	CATRTGGFPEAFF	TGTGCCACCCGAACAGGGGGATTCCCTGAAGCTTTCTTT